These T cell receptor beta chains were read from a single sample in a study of T cells in narcolepsy. Only in-frame clones appear in the TCRdb table, and some are missing; sequencing was by immunoSEQ multiplex PCR. The sample carries some 30,000 clones, around 87% recorded once. Sequenced: memory (CD45RA-) CD4+ T cells from blood. The receptors come from a human donor in good health. CDR3s leave out the opening cysteine and the closing phenylalanine or tryptophan.

V gene: TRBV7-9
J gene: TRBJ1-3
CDR3 protein: ASSLDGSQNTIY

V gene: TRBV11-3
J gene: TRBJ2-1
CDR3 protein: ASSFGQGGNPAYNEQF

V gene: TRBV7-7
J gene: TRBJ2-5
CDR3 protein: ASSPPSRASGRLNEGETQY

V gene: TRBV7-9
J gene: TRBJ1-1
CDR3 protein: ASSSRGQVGTEAF

V gene: TRBV28
J gene: TRBJ1-6
CDR3 protein: ASRRPGQGENSPLH

V gene: TRBV6-5
J gene: TRBJ1-1
CDR3 protein: ASSYRHRNTEAF

V gene: TRBV7-3
J gene: TRBJ2-3
CDR3 protein: ASSSSGRRQDTQY

V gene: TRBV27
J gene: TRBJ1-6
CDR3 protein: ASSVTGRTNSPLH

V gene: TRBV5-1
J gene: TRBJ2-2
CDR3 protein: ASSSTTGGNTGELF

V gene: TRBV9
J gene: TRBJ2-7
CDR3 protein: ASSPQTDSYEQY

V gene: TRBV5-1
J gene: TRBJ1-1
CDR3 protein: ASRSSLWDTEAF

V gene: TRBV19
J gene: TRBJ2-7
CDR3 protein: ASSIGTGRNEQY

V gene: TRBV10-2
J gene: TRBJ1-2
CDR3 protein: ASSETGGFGYT

V gene: TRBV11-1
J gene: TRBJ1-4
CDR3 protein: ASSQDGRSGNEKLF

V gene: TRBV30
J gene: TRBJ2-3
CDR3 protein: AWSTQGSEPDTQY

V gene: TRBV6-5
J gene: TRBJ2-2
CDR3 protein: ASSYLTSGNTGELF

V gene: TRBV30
J gene: TRBJ2-7
CDR3 protein: AWSPGFLSYEQY

V gene: TRBV7-9
J gene: -
CDR3 protein: ASSPPVGGLRLPSYEQY

V gene: TRBV6-1
J gene: TRBJ1-1
CDR3 protein: ASSGRAGQRNTEAF

V gene: TRBV15
J gene: TRBJ1-5
CDR3 protein: ATSDPNQPQH

V gene: TRBV5-1
J gene: TRBJ1-3
CDR3 protein: ASSFDNGSGNTIY

V gene: TRBV9
J gene: TRBJ1-1
CDR3 protein: ASTQIGQLNTEAF

V gene: TRBV28
J gene: TRBJ1-1
CDR3 protein: ASRLTGDGTEAF

V gene: TRBV5-4
J gene: TRBJ2-1
CDR3 protein: ASSSLLSNEQF

V gene: TRBV5-1
J gene: TRBJ2-5
CDR3 protein: ASSLRVPETQY

V gene: TRBV2
J gene: TRBJ2-7
CDR3 protein: ASSESVPYEQY